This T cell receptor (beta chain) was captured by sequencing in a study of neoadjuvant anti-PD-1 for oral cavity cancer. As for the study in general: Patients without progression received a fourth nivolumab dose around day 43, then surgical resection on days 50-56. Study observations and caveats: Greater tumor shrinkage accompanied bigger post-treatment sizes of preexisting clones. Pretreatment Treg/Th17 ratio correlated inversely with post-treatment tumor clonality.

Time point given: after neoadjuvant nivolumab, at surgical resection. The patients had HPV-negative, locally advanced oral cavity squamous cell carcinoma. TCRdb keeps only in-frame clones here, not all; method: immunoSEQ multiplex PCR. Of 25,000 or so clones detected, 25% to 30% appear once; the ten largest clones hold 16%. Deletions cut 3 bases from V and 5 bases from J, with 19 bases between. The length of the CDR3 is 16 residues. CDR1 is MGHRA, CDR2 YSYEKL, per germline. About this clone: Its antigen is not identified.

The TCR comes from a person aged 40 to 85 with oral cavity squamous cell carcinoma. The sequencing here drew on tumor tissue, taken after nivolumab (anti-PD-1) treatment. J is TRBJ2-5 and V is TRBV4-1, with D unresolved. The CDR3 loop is CASSHPQGGVGETQYF. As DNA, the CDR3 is TGCGCCAGCAGCCACCCCCAAGGTGGGGTCGGGGAGACCCAGTACTTC.